This TCR beta chain is drawn from a study of cytomegalovirus exposure and HLA in healthy donors. General study findings and limits: Previously analyzed data showed that most TCR beta V segments were productive at a frequency of about 90% or about 30%. Later findings reportedly placed an Asian-associated ancestry cluster below the approximately 630-donor mean for N-insertions.

The V and J ends lost 4 bases and 11 bases, in that order; junction bases with no gene match: 8. Per germline, CDR1 MNHEY and CDR2 SVGAGI. CDR3 length: 13 residues. With respect to this clone: Its antigen is not identified.

The PCR made use of 60 Vbeta and 13 Jbeta primers. The method was immunoSEQ multiplex PCR; TCRdb's version includes in-frame clones alone and lacks a portion of them. The sample lists tens of thousands of clones; roughly 79% were seen once. Sample: PBMCs. The sequence derives from a man in his fifties or sixties in good health and CMV-seronegative. The chain is built from TRBV6-5 and TRBJ1-5, with 7 bases aligning to TRBD1. Here the CDR3 DNA reads TGTGCCAGCAGTTTAGACAGGGAGAGGGCCCAGCATTTT. It translates to CASSLDRERAQHF.